One sample yielded the 14 T cell receptor beta chains listed below, sequenced in a study of blood T cell repertoires in COVID-19. Sequenced by immunoSEQ multiplex PCR; TCRdb stores in-frame clones only, minus some. The sample contains 310,000 or so clones, 88% of which appear only once. The sequenced sample consisted of peripheral blood. These receptors all stem from a woman in her 50s with active or convalescent COVID-19.

This clone has a count of ten or more. The chain joins TRBV7-9 to TRBJ2-3, with TRBD2 matching 7 bases. Germline loops: CDR1 SEHNR, CDR2 FQNEAQ (reference sequence). CDR3 length: 16 residues. The junction had 6 bases not matched to a gene; V was cut back by 1 base and J by 2 bases. For the CDR3, the DNA is TGTGCCAGCAGCTTAGTTGCGGGAGCTTCCACAGATACGCAGTATTTT. Amino acid sequence: CASSLVAGASTDTQYF.

This sequence joins TRBV27 and TRBJ2-1; unclear D gene. Germline loops: CDR1 MNHEY, CDR2 SMNVEV (reference sequence). This CDR3 has 14 amino acids. V was cut by 6 bases and J by 7 bases, with 16 bases left in between. The CDR3 nucleotides are TGTGCCAGCAGACCCCGTGCTAGTCTTAATGAGCAGTTCTTC. It is translated as CASRPRASLNEQFF.

This rearrangement joins TRBV18 to TRBJ1-2, with TRBD1 as a possible D gene (6 bases). CDR1 is KGHSH, CDR2 LQKENI, per germline. This CDR3 has 15 amino acids. Trimming took 0 bases from V and 8 from J, leaving 16 bases between them. CDR3 in DNA: TGTGCCAGCTCACCACCTACAGGGTCCCTAAGAGGCTACACCTTC. Amino acids: CASSPPTGSLRGYTF. Supplemented by reference TRBV18 and TRBJ1-2, the full variable domain reads NAGVMQNPRHLVRRRGQEARLRCSPMKGHSHVYWYRQLPEEGLKFMVYLQKENIIDESGMPKERFSAEFPKEGPSILRIQQVVRGDSAAYFCASSPPTGSLRGYTFGSGTRLTVV.

The chain is built from TRBV6-5 and TRBJ2-3, with 8 nucleotides matching TRBD2. V lost 6 bases to trimming and J lost 1 base; unmatched junction nucleotides: 6. Germline V lookup: CDR1 MNHEY, CDR2 SVGAGI. The CDR3 spans 15 residues. The CDR3 DNA is TGTGCCAGCAGGCTAGCGGGTAGTGGCACAGATACGCAGTATTTT. It specifies CASRLAGSGTDTQYF.

J is TRBJ1-6 and V is TRBV12-3 or TRBV12-4; D is undetermined. V was cut by 2 bases and J by 11 bases, with 10 bases left in between. The CDR3 has 13 amino acids. CDR3 sequence: CASSLNSKAPLHF. In DNA, the CDR3 is TGTGCCAGCAGTTTAAACAGCAAGGCACCCCTCCACTTT.

The rearrangement joins TRBV27 to TRBJ1-2, with 7 bases identical to TRBD1. This CDR3 is 19 amino acids long. CDR1 is MNHEY and CDR2 is SMNVEV in the germline V gene (reference sequence). J was trimmed by 2 bases and V by 2 bases; bases with no gene match: 17. This CDR3 is CASSLRGPGVTEVNYGYTF. The CDR3 DNA follows: TGTGCCAGCAGTTTAAGGGGGCCTGGGGTCACCGAAGTCAACTATGGCTACACCTTC.

V and J are TRBV5-1 and TRBJ2-1; the match to TRBD2 covers 13 bases. This CDR3 is 14 amino acids long. The junction had 1 base not matched to a gene; V was cut back by 5 bases and J by 5 bases. Germline CDR1 is SGHRS and CDR2 is YFSETQ. The CDR3 region has the DNA TGCGCCAGCAGACTAGCGGGGGGGAACAATGAGCAGTTCTTC. It specifies CASRLAGGNNEQFF.

The chain carries TRBV19 and TRBJ2-3; 7 bases map to TRBD1. CDR1 LNHDA and CDR2 SQIVND come from the germline V gene (reference sequence). V shed 3 bases, J shed 5 bases, and the junction held 11 bases outside the gene matches. This CDR3 has 16 amino acids. In DNA, the CDR3 is TGTGCCAGTAGTATTGAATACAGGGGTCTTGGAGATACGCAGTATTTT. Translated, it gives CASSIEYRGLGDTQYF.

The V call is TRBV7-2, the J call TRBJ1-2; the D gene is possibly TRBD1 (5 bases). CDR3 size: 15 residues. In germline, CDR1 is SGHTA, CDR2 FQGNSA. Deletions cut 2 bases from V and 0 bases from J, with 10 bases between. The CDR3 is CASSLRQTANYGYTF. CDR3 coding DNA: TGTGCCAGCAGCTTACGACAGACAGCTAACTATGGCTACACCTTC.

The chain's CDR3 is CASSLTGALMTDTQYF. The CDR3 DNA reads TGTGCCAGCAGCTTGACAGGGGCTTTAATGACAGATACGCAGTATTTT. The gene calls are TRBV2 and TRBJ2-3; 8 bases are shared with TRBD1. The CDR3 contains 16 residues. Looked up from germline, CDR1 is SNHLY and CDR2 is FYNNEI. J was trimmed by 3 bases and V by 6 bases; bases with no gene match: 11. Full variable domain (remainder filled in from reference TRBV2 and TRBJ2-3): EPEVTQTPSHQVTQMGQEVILRCVPISNHLYFYWYRQILGQKVEFLVSFYNNEISEKSEIFDDQFSVERPDGSNFTLKIRSTKLEDSAMYFCASSLTGALMTDTQYFGPGTRLTVL.

The V and J genes are TRBV19 and TRBJ1-1, with a weak D call TRBD1 (5 bases). Germline lookup yields CDR1 LNHDA and CDR2 SQIVND (reference sequence). The CDR3 has 14 residues. Trimming stripped 1 base from V and 2 bases from J, with 8 bases between. The CDR3 nucleotides are TGTGCCAGTAGTATAGCAGGGTCAAACACTGAAGCTTTCTTT. It specifies CASSIAGSNTEAFF.

The chain joins TRBV30 to TRBJ1-2; a possible D gene is TRBD1 (6 bases). Germline lookup yields CDR1 GTSNPN and CDR2 SVGIG (reference sequence). The CDR3 covers 13 residues. The V end was cut by 4 bases, the J end by 9 bases, with 18 bases between. The CDR3 loop is CAWIGGSSLSYTF. CDR3 DNA sequence: TGTGCCTGGATTGGGGGCTCCTCGTTGAGCTACACCTTC.

The chain combines TRBV4-3 with TRBJ2-6; weak D call: TRBD1 (5 bases). Trimming took off 1 base at V and 0 bases at J, with 16 bases between the two ends. This CDR3 has 19 amino acids. The germline V gene has CDR1 LGHNA and CDR2 YSLEER. CDR3 sequence reads: CASSQVPQGRFSGANVLTF. The CDR3 bases are TGCGCCAGCAGCCAAGTGCCCCAGGGCCGATTCTCTGGGGCCAACGTCCTGACTTTC.

V and J are TRBV3-1 (or the pseudogene TRBV3-2) and TRBJ1-2; the match to TRBD1 covers 7 bases. This CDR3 spans 15 amino acids. V was pared by 6 bases and J by 4 bases, with 11 bases of the junction left unmatched. The germline V gene has CDR1 LGHDT and CDR2 YNNKEL (reference sequence). The CDR3 spells CASSRTGADGYGYTF. The CDR3 DNA is TGTGCCAGCAGTCGAACAGGGGCAGATGGCTATGGCTACACCTTC.